The clone carrying this T cell receptor beta chain was detected many times. Before thyroid surgery, none of the patients had received any treatment. This specimen belongs to a study of metastatic and nonmetastatic thyroid tumors. TCRdb reprocessed the PCR reads using MiXCR. Of approximately 31,000 clones in the sample, 15% to 20% are singletons; the top ten hold about 10%. V gave up 5 bases and J gave up 8 bases, with 15 bases separating them. CDR3 length equals 13 residues. Germline CDR1 is MNHEY and CDR2 is SMNVEV (reference sequence). Specimen: blood. This sequence was found in a female donor with papillary thyroid cancer or a benign thyroid nodule (not recorded which). Some clones in this sample may be carry-over from other donors' samples. The chain is built from TRBV27 and TRBJ1-2, with D possibly matching TRBD1 (5 bases). CDR3 residues: CASSTTGPKGYTF. In DNA form, the CDR3 reads TGTGCCAGCAGTACAACAGGCCCCAAGGGCTACACCTTC.